These T cell receptor beta chains were read from a single sample in a study of T cells in Graves' hyperthyroidism and ophthalmopathy. TCRdb re-analysed the multiplex PCR reads in MiXCR, keeping a single row per CDR3 protein. The data hold 400,000 or so distinct CDR3 sequences, with over 13% observed a single time. Sequencing input: blood. These receptors were collected from a man in his fifties or sixties with Graves' ophthalmopathy. Both conserved end residues are part of each CDR3. Fields, in order: J gene, D gene, clone size, V gene, CDR3 protein, CDR3 DNA. A D gene is named only where the DNA matches it firmly. Size is stated for part of the rows, as once, few or many counts, or as a class when the clone is expanded.

TRBJ2-1 | TRBD2 | many | TRBV5-1 | CASSPRTRNSYNEQFF | TGCGCCAGCAGCCCGCGGACTAGGAACTCCTACAATGAGCAGTTCTTC
TRBJ2-3 | TRBD2 | many | TRBV7-8 | CASSWNSGTSTDTQYF | TGTGCCAGCAGCTGGAATAGCGGGACCAGCACAGATACGCAGTATTTT
TRBJ1-1 | - | many | TRBV11-1 | CASSLFRMNTEAFF | TGTGCCAGCAGCTTATTCCGGATGAACACTGAAGCTTTCTTT
TRBJ2-1 | - | many | TRBV20-1 | CSARDRGAGSYNEQFF | TGCAGTGCTAGAGATAGAGGGGCCGGTTCCTACAATGAGCAGTTCTTC
TRBJ2-3 | TRBD2 | many | TRBV20-1 | CSASKTSIGVDTQYF | TGCAGTGCTAGCAAGACTAGCATTGGAGTAGATACGCAGTATTTT
TRBJ2-1 | TRBD2 | many | TRBV13 | CASSLDVGGRASNEQFF | TGTGCCAGCAGCTTAGATGTCGGCGGGAGGGCCAGCAATGAGCAGTTCTTC
TRBJ2-3 | - | few | TRBV14 | CASSQDVFPGTDTQYF | TGTGCCAGCAGCCAAGATGTTTTTCCGGGGACAGATACGCAGTATTTT
TRBJ2-7 | TRBD2 | many | TRBV11-1 | CASSFPSGYEQYF | TGTGCCAGCAGCTTCCCTAGCGGGTACGAGCAGTACTTC
TRBJ2-3 | TRBD1 | many | TRBV20-1 | CSARGHRGRPDTQYF | TGCAGTGCTAGAGGACACAGGGGGCGGCCAGATACGCAGTATTTT
TRBJ2-2 | - | - | TRBV14 | CASNALNSGELFF | TGTGCCAGCAATGCACTTAACTCCGGGGAGCTGTTTTTT
TRBJ1-2 | TRBD1 | - | TRBV29-1 | CSADRGPQFPFGYTF | TGCAGCGCGGACAGGGGGCCCCAATTTCCTTTCGGCTACACCTTC
TRBJ2-7 | TRBD1 | few | TRBV19 | CASTTGTGAREQYF | TGTGCCAGTACCACCGGGACAGGCGCCCGGGAGCAGTACTTC
TRBJ1-5 | - | - | TRBV19 | CASSSAHRAGNQPQHF | TGTGCCAGTAGCAGCGCCCACAGGGCTGGAAATCAGCCCCAGCATTTT
TRBJ2-7 | TRBD2 | - | TRBV5-4 | CASSLGTGTNDEQYF | TGTGCCAGCAGCTTGGGGACCGGGACTAACGACGAGCAGTACTTC
TRBJ2-5 | - | - | TRBV19 | CACSGETQYF | TGTGCCTGTAGTGGGGAGACCCAGTACTTC
TRBJ1-4 | TRBD1 | few | TRBV13 | CASSRQGASEKLFF | TGTGCCAGCAGCCGGCAGGGGGCGAGTGAAAAACTGTTTTTT
TRBJ1-1 | - | - | TRBV5-8 | CASSIGPSGAFF | TGTGCCAGCAGCATCGGGCCGTCGGGAGCTTTCTTT
TRBJ2-3 | - | - | TRBV14 | CASSRSYNTQYF | TGTGCCAGCAGCCGCAGTTATAATACGCAGTATTTT
TRBJ2-3 | TRBD1 | many | TRBV5-1 | CASSLAQGATDTQYF | TGCGCCAGCAGCTTGGCACAGGGGGCTACAGATACGCAGTATTTT
TRBJ2-3 | - | many | TRBV28 | CASTAGGLGTDTQYF | TGTGCCAGCACCGCAGGGGGGCTAGGCACAGATACGCAGTATTTT
TRBJ1-2 | TRBD1 | - | TRBV5-8 | CASSPDYRGGLYGYTF | TGTGCCAGCAGCCCGGACTACAGGGGCGGTTTATATGGCTACACCTTC
TRBJ2-7 | TRBD2 | many | TRBV27 | CASSLYSAGGSYEQYF | TGTGCCAGCAGTTTATATTCTGCGGGAGGATCCTACGAGCAGTACTTC
TRBJ2-1 | TRBD2 | few | TRBV19 | CASSPPLAGVSNEQFF | TGTGCCAGTAGTCCGCCGCTAGCGGGAGTATCCAATGAGCAGTTCTTC
TRBJ2-7 | - | - | TRBV10-1 | CASLNRSSYEQYF | TGCGCCAGTCTGAACAGGAGCTCCTACGAGCAGTACTTC
TRBJ1-1 | - | many | TRBV3-1 | CASSLGVGWNTEAFF | TGTGCCAGCAGCCTCGGGGTGGGTTGGAACACTGAAGCTTTCTTT
TRBJ1-2 | - | many | TRBV6-2/TRBV6-3 | CASRTTGVGYTF | TGTGCCAGCCGGACAACCGGGGTCGGCTACACCTTC
TRBJ2-4 | - | many | TRBV28 | CASSQGSKNIQYF | TGTGCCAGCAGTCAGGGTTCCAAAAACATTCAGTACTTC
TRBJ1-2 | TRBD1 | many | TRBV30 | CAWSNRGNYGYTF | TGTGCCTGGAGTAACAGGGGAAACTATGGCTACACCTTC
TRBJ2-5 | TRBD2 | few | TRBV5-4 | CASSFPGTSLLETQYF | TGTGCCAGCAGCTTCCCCGGGACTAGCCTGTTGGAGACCCAGTACTTC
TRBJ2-7 | TRBD2 | - | TRBV29-1 | CSVLAGGPSYEQYF | TGCAGCGTGCTAGCGGGAGGCCCCTCCTACGAGCAGTACTTC
TRBJ2-3 | TRBD2 | - | TRBV10-3 | CAISVGGRSDTQYF | TGTGCCATCAGTGTTGGCGGGAGATCAGATACGCAGTATTTT
TRBJ2-1 | TRBD2 | many | TRBV3-1 | CASSQGLAGGDNEQFF | TGTGCCAGCAGCCAAGGACTAGCGGGAGGGGACAATGAGCAGTTCTTC
TRBJ2-1 | TRBD2 | few | TRBV2 | CASNPSGAENEQFF | TGTGCCAGCAATCCGAGCGGGGCGGAGAATGAGCAGTTCTTC
TRBJ2-1 | - | many | TRBV12-3/TRBV12-4 | CASSLDQDNEQFF | TGTGCCAGCAGTTTAGATCAAGACAATGAGCAGTTCTTC
TRBJ2-4 | - | many | TRBV2 | CASSEPQILLAKNIQYF | TGTGCCAGCAGTGAGCCCCAGATACTACTAGCCAAAAACATTCAGTACTTC
TRBJ2-7 | TRBD1 | many | TRBV11-2 | CASSPGQGLNEQYF | TGTGCCAGCAGCCCCGGACAGGGGCTGAACGAGCAGTACTTC
TRBJ2-5 | - | many | TRBV5-1 | CASSLKETQYF | TGTGCCAGCTCACTAAAAGAGACCCAGTACTTC
TRBJ1-2 | - | many | TRBV30 | CALAGGYGYTF | TGTGCCCTGGCGGGCGGCTATGGCTACACCTTC
TRBJ1-6 | - | - | TRBV9 | CASSLSRDTNSPLHF | TGTGCCAGCAGCCTCAGTCGGGACACCAATTCACCCCTCCACTTT
TRBJ2-7 | - | many | TRBV2 | CASSDWGGESEQYF | TGTGCCAGCAGTGATTGGGGCGGTGAGTCCGAGCAGTACTTC
TRBJ1-5 | - | many | TRBV30 | CAWSRGGQPQHF | TGTGCCTGGAGCAGGGGCGGTCAGCCCCAGCATTTT
TRBJ1-5 | - | few | TRBV20-1 | CSAIRGPNQPQHF | TGCAGTGCTATCCGGGGTCCCAATCAGCCCCAGCATTTT
TRBJ2-7 | - | - | TRBV9 | CASSRTGLVYEQYF | TGTGCCAGCAGTCGTACTGGTCTCGTCTACGAGCAGTACTTC
TRBJ2-7 | TRBD2 | many | TRBV5-1 | CASSPGLAGVARVSEQYF | TGCGCCAGCAGCCCGGGACTAGCGGGAGTCGCTCGGGTTAGCGAGCAGTACTTC
TRBJ2-1 | - | - | TRBV11-3 | CASDKGLGASEEQFF | TGTGCCAGCGATAAGGGTCTCGGTGCTAGCGAAGAGCAGTTCTTC
TRBJ2-2 | TRBD1 | few | TRBV7-9 | CASSLTPGTANTGELFF | TGTGCCAGCAGCTTAACCCCCGGGACAGCGAACACCGGGGAGCTGTTTTTT
TRBJ2-2 | TRBD2 | few | TRBV5-1 | CASRAAGGPPNTGELFF | TGCGCCAGCAGGGCAGCGGGAGGGCCACCGAACACCGGGGAGCTGTTTTTT
TRBJ2-1 | - | - | TRBV27 | CASSTINRPYNEQFF | TGTGCCAGCAGTACAATTAACCGGCCCTACAATGAGCAGTTCTTC
TRBJ2-7 | TRBD2 | many | TRBV11-2 | CASSFPGTSGGTFSYEQYF | TGTGCCAGCAGCTTCCCCGGTACTAGCGGGGGTACCTTTTCCTACGAGCAGTACTTC
TRBJ2-1 | - | once | TRBV11-2 | CASSGPWGWNVF | TGTGCCAGCAGCGGACCGTGGGGGTGGAATGTCTTC
TRBJ2-1 | - | many | TRBV12-3/TRBV12-4 | CASSTATLGNEQFF | TGTGCCAGCAGTACTGCCACTCTCGGCAATGAGCAGTTCTTC
TRBJ2-4 | - | many | TRBV10-3 | CAISELLGPGNIQYF | TGTGCCATCAGTGAGTTATTGGGCCCAGGAAACATTCAGTACTTC